In this sample, the clone carrying this T cell receptor beta chain turned up a few times. What it recognizes is unknown. The data stem from a study of CD8 T cells in ankylosing spondylitis. Using its own MiXCR run on the 5' RACE reads, TCRdb lists one record per CDR3 protein. The data show about 480,000 distinct CDR3 sequences, more than 15% seen once. General observations from the study: In ankylosing spondylitis blood, a motif of eight highly homologous TCR beta variants appeared characteristic. Disease-linked clones bore a CD8+ phenotype and were relatively rare in peripheral blood.

The sample taken for sequencing was blood, either unsorted or a sorted T cell fraction (not recorded which). The sequence derives from a male donor with ankylosing spondylitis.

CDR3 in DNA: TGCAGCGTTACCCAGGGGGCCGGGACCGGGGAGCTGTTTTTT. This codes for CSVTQGAGTGELFF. This chain joins TRBV29-1 and TRBJ2-2, with 8 nucleotides matching TRBD1. Germline V gene lookup returns CDR1 SQVTM and CDR2 ANQGSEA. This CDR3 has 14 amino acids. The junction had 7 bases not matched to a gene; V was cut back by 5 bases and J by 5 bases.